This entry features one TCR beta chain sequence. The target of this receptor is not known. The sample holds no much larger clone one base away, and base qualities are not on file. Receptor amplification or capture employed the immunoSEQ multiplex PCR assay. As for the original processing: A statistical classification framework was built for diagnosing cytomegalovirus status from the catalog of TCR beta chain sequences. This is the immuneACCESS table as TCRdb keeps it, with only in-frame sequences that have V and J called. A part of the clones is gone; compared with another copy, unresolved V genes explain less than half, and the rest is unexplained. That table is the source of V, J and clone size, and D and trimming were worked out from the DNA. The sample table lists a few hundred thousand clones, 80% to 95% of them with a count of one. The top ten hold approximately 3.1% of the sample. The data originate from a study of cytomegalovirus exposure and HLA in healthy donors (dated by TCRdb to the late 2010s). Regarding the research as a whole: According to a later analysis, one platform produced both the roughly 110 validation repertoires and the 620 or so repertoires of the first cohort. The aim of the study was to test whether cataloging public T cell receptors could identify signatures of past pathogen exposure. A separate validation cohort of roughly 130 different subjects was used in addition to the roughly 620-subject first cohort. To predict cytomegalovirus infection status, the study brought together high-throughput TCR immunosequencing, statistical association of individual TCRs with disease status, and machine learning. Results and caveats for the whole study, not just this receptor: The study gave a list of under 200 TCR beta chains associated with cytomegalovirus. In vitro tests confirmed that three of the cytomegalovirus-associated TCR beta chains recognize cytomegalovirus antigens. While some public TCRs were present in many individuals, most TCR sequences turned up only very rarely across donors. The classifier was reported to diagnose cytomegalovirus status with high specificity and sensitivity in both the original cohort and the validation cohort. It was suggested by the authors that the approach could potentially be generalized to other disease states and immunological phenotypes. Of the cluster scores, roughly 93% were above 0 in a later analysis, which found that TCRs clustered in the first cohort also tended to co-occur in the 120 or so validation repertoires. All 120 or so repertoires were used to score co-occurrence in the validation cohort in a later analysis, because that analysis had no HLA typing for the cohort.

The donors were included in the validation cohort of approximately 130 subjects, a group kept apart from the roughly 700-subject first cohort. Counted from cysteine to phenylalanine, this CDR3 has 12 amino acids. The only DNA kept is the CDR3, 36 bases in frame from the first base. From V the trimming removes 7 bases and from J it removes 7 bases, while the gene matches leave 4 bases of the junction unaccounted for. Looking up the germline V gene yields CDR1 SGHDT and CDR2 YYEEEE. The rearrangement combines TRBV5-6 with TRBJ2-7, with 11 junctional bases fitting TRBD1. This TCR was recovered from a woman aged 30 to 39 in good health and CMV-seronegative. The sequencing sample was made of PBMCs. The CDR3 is CASGTGGSEQYF. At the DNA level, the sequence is TGTGCCAGCGGGACAGGGGGTAGTGAGCAGTACTTC.